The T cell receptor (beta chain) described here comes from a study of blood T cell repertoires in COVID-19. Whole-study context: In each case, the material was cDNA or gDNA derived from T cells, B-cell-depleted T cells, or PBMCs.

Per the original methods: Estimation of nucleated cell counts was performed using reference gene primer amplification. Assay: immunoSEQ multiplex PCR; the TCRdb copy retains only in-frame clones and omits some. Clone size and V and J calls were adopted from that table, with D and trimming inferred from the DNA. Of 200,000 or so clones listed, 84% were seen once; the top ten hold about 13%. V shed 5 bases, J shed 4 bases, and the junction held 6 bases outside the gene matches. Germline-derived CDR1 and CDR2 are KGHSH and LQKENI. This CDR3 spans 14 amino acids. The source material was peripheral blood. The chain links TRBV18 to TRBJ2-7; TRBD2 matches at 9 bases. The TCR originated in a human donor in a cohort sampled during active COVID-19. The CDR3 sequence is CASSATAGGYEQYF. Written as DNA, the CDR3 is TGTGCCAGCTCAGCAACCGCGGGAGGGTACGAGCAGTACTTC.